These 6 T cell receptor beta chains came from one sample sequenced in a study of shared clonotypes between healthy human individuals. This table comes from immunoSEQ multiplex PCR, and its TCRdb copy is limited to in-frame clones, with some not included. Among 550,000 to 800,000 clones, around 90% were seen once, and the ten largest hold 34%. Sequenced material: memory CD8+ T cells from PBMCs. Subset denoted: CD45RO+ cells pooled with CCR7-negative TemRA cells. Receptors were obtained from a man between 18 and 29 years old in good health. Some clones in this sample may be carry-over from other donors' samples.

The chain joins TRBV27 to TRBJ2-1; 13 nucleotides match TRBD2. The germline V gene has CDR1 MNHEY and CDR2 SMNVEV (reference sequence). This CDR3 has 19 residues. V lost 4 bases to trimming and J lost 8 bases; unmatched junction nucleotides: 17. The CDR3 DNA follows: TGTGCCAGCAGTTCATGGAAATGGACTAGCGGGAGCGAAATGGATGAGCAGTTCTTC. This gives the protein CASSSWKWTSGSEMDEQFF.

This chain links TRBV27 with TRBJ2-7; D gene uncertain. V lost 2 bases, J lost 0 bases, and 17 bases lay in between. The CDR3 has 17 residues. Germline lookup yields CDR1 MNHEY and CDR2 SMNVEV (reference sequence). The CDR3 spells CASSLAPTGSLSYEQYF. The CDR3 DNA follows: TGTGCCAGCAGTTTAGCGCCCACCGGGTCCCTCTCCTACGAGCAGTACTTC.

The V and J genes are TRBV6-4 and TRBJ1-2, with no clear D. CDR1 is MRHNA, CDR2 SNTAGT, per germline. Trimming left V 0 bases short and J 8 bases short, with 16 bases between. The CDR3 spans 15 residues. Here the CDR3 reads CASSDSYGATGGYTF. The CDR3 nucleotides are TGTGCCAGCAGTGACTCTTATGGAGCCACGGGGGGCTACACCTTC.

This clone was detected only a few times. CDR3 sequence (DNA): TGTGCCAGCAGTGATCTATGGGGTAACAATCAGCCCCAGCATTTT. The encoded protein is CASSDLWGNNQPQHF. V is TRBV2 and J is TRBJ1-5; D remains unclear. The V end was cut by 3 bases, the J end by 3 bases, with 12 bases between. CDR3 length: 15 residues. CDR1 is SNHLY and CDR2 is FYNNEI in the germline V gene.

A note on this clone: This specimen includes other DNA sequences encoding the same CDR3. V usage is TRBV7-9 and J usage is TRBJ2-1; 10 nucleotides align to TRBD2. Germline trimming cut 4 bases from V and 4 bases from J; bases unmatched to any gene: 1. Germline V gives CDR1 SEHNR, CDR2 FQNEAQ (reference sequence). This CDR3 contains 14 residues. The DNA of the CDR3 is TGTGCCAGCAGCTCGACTAGCGGGTACAATGAGCAGTTCTTC. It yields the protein CASSSTSGYNEQFF.

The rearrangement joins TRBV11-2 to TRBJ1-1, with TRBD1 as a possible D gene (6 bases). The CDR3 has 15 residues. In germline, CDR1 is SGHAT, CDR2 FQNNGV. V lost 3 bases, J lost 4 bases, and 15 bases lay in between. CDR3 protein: CASSFNRDGATEAFF. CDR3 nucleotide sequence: TGTGCCAGCAGCTTCAACAGGGATGGGGCCACTGAAGCTTTCTTT.